This is a list of T cell receptor beta chains from one sample in a study of beta chain features in type 1 diabetes. Here immunoSEQ multiplex PCR was the method, and the copy in TCRdb shows in-frame clones only, minus some. The repertoire holds 300,000 or so clones, with 8% as singletons. Sequencing was carried out using central memory CD4+ T cells from blood. The receptors derive from a woman between 18 and 29 years old in good health. Each CDR3 is given with its conserved first and last residue. The order of the fields is clone size, J gene, D gene, V gene, CDR3 DNA, CDR3 protein. D genes are given only for firm matches. Some rows mark clone size as missing; the rest say once, few, many or name a class of expanded clone.

clone size: NA
J gene: TRBJ2-5
D gene: NA
V gene: TRBV18
CDR3 DNA: TGTGCCAGCTCACCACGAGGGGGACGGGAGACCCAGTACTTC
CDR3 protein: CASSPRGGRETQYF

clone size: NA
J gene: TRBJ2-6
D gene: NA
V gene: TRBV11-2
CDR3 DNA: TGTGCCAGCTCGAAGGCTAGCGCAACGGGTGGGGCCAACGTCCTGACTTTC
CDR3 protein: CASSKASATGGANVLTF

clone size: NA
J gene: TRBJ1-1
D gene: NA
V gene: TRBV7-2
CDR3 DNA: TGTGCCAGCAGCCTCAGGGCGCAACCGGGCCGGAACACTGAAGCTTTCTTT
CDR3 protein: CASSLRAQPGRNTEAFF

clone size: few
J gene: TRBJ2-6
D gene: NA
V gene: TRBV19
CDR3 DNA: TGTGCCAGTAAGGACTACTCTGCTGGGGCCAACGTCCTGACTTTC
CDR3 protein: CASKDYSAGANVLTF

clone size: NA
J gene: TRBJ1-5
D gene: TRBD1
V gene: TRBV7-8
CDR3 DNA: TGTGCCAGCAGCCCGGACAGGGATAATCAGCCCCAGCATTTT
CDR3 protein: CASSPDRDNQPQHF

clone size: few
J gene: TRBJ2-2
D gene: TRBD1
V gene: TRBV7-2
CDR3 DNA: TGTGCCAGCAGCTTAGTTAACAGGGGTATTCCCGGGGAGCTGTTTTTT
CDR3 protein: CASSLVNRGIPGELFF

clone size: few
J gene: TRBJ2-3
D gene: NA
V gene: TRBV6-5
CDR3 DNA: TGTGCCAGCGGATTCTTCACAGATACGCAGTATTTT
CDR3 protein: CASGFFTDTQYF

clone size: few
J gene: TRBJ2-1
D gene: NA
V gene: TRBV5-1
CDR3 DNA: TGCGCCAGCAGCTTTGCTTCGGGATACAATGAGCAGTTCTTC
CDR3 protein: CASSFASGYNEQFF

clone size: NA
J gene: TRBJ1-2
D gene: NA
V gene: TRBV7-9
CDR3 DNA: TGTGCCAGCAGCTTAGAAACTACGAATGGCTACACCTTC
CDR3 protein: CASSLETTNGYTF

clone size: few
J gene: TRBJ1-2
D gene: TRBD1
V gene: TRBV7-2
CDR3 DNA: TGTGCCAGCAGCCCGACCTACGGGACAGGGCGGGGTGGCTACACCTTC
CDR3 protein: CASSPTYGTGRGGYTF

clone size: NA
J gene: TRBJ2-2
D gene: TRBD1
V gene: TRBV7-2
CDR3 DNA: TGTGCCAGCAGCTTAGGACAGGGGGACACCGGGGAGCTGTTTTTT
CDR3 protein: CASSLGQGDTGELFF

clone size: once
J gene: TRBJ2-7
D gene: TRBD2
V gene: TRBV27
CDR3 DNA: TGTGCCAGCAGTTTGAGGGGAGGGCCTAACGAGCAGTACTTC
CDR3 protein: CASSLRGGPNEQYF

clone size: few
J gene: TRBJ2-1
D gene: NA
V gene: TRBV5-1
CDR3 DNA: TGCGCCAGCAGCGGCGGACAGTCCTACAATGAGCAGTTCTTC
CDR3 protein: CASSGGQSYNEQFF

clone size: NA
J gene: TRBJ2-3
D gene: NA
V gene: TRBV5-1
CDR3 DNA: TGCGCCAGCAGCGGGAGTGGTGGGGGGCAGGTGGATACGCAGTATTTT
CDR3 protein: CASSGSGGGQVDTQYF

clone size: NA
J gene: TRBJ2-5
D gene: NA
V gene: TRBV29-1
CDR3 DNA: TGCAGCGTTGGCAGCTCAGAGACCCAGTACTTC
CDR3 protein: CSVGSSETQYF

clone size: few
J gene: TRBJ2-3
D gene: NA
V gene: TRBV29-1
CDR3 DNA: TGCAGCGTTGATGGCCAGGGCGGCACAGATACGCAGTATTTT
CDR3 protein: CSVDGQGGTDTQYF

clone size: few
J gene: TRBJ2-5
D gene: NA
V gene: TRBV11-2
CDR3 DNA: TGTGCCAGCAGCTCCGATTTGGAGACCCAGTACTTC
CDR3 protein: CASSSDLETQYF

clone size: NA
J gene: TRBJ2-7
D gene: NA
V gene: TRBV7-6
CDR3 DNA: TGTGCCAGCAGCTTAGACCGGGACCGCTACGAGCAGTACTTC
CDR3 protein: CASSLDRDRYEQYF

clone size: many
J gene: TRBJ2-5
D gene: NA
V gene: TRBV28
CDR3 DNA: TGTGCCAGCAGTTTTGGTTCGGAGAAGACCCAGTACTTC
CDR3 protein: CASSFGSEKTQYF

clone size: few
J gene: TRBJ2-7
D gene: NA
V gene: TRBV7-9
CDR3 DNA: TGTGCCAGCAGCCTGAATACAGGAACCTACGAGCAGTACTTC
CDR3 protein: CASSLNTGTYEQYF

clone size: NA
J gene: TRBJ1-2
D gene: NA
V gene: TRBV5-1
CDR3 DNA: TGCGCCAGCAGCTTGGAAAGGACGGAGTCCTATGGCTACACCTTC
CDR3 protein: CASSLERTESYGYTF

clone size: few
J gene: TRBJ2-4
D gene: NA
V gene: TRBV28
CDR3 DNA: TGTGCCAGCAGTTTTTCAGGGCAGGTCAAAAACATTCAGTACTTC
CDR3 protein: CASSFSGQVKNIQYF

clone size: few
J gene: TRBJ2-6
D gene: TRBD1
V gene: TRBV19
CDR3 DNA: TGTGCCAGTCGTACCGGGACAGGGGACCCTGGGGCCAACGTCCTGACTTTC
CDR3 protein: CASRTGTGDPGANVLTF

clone size: many
J gene: TRBJ2-7
D gene: NA
V gene: TRBV28
CDR3 DNA: TGTGCCAGCAGACAAAGACGAGAGCAGTACTTC
CDR3 protein: CASRQRREQYF

clone size: NA
J gene: TRBJ2-7
D gene: TRBD1
V gene: TRBV6-5
CDR3 DNA: TGTGCCAGCAGTTACTCGAGAACAGGGGAGCTCGAGCAGTACTTC
CDR3 protein: CASSYSRTGELEQYF

clone size: NA
J gene: TRBJ1-4
D gene: NA
V gene: TRBV4-3
CDR3 DNA: TGCGCCAGCAGCCAAGATCGACCGACCGACGGCGAAAAACTGTTTTTT
CDR3 protein: CASSQDRPTDGEKLFF

clone size: NA
J gene: TRBJ2-5
D gene: NA
V gene: TRBV10-3
CDR3 DNA: TGTGCCAGCTCCCCCGGAAAGACCCAGTACTTC
CDR3 protein: CASSPGKTQYF

clone size: NA
J gene: TRBJ2-5
D gene: NA
V gene: TRBV6-1
CDR3 DNA: TGTGCCGGCGAGGAGTCAGGACGCTCAGGGACCCAGTACTTC
CDR3 protein: CAGEESGRSGTQYF

clone size: NA
J gene: TRBJ2-7
D gene: NA
V gene: TRBV7-2
CDR3 DNA: TGTGCCAGCAGTCCAGCAGTCGCCTACGAGCAGTACTTC
CDR3 protein: CASSPAVAYEQYF

clone size: NA
J gene: TRBJ2-7
D gene: NA
V gene: TRBV28
CDR3 DNA: TGTGCCAGCAGTCCTAAAACCTACGAGCAGTACTTC
CDR3 protein: CASSPKTYEQYF

clone size: NA
J gene: TRBJ2-5
D gene: NA
V gene: TRBV7-9
CDR3 DNA: TGTGCCAGCAGCTCCACGGGGTTCGAGGGAGAGACCCAGTACTTC
CDR3 protein: CASSSTGFEGETQYF

clone size: few
J gene: TRBJ1-5
D gene: NA
V gene: TRBV4-2
CDR3 DNA: TGTGCCAGCAGCCAAGAAGGTGGGGGGAGTCAGCCCCAGCATTTT
CDR3 protein: CASSQEGGGSQPQHF

clone size: NA
J gene: TRBJ2-2
D gene: NA
V gene: TRBV7-2
CDR3 DNA: TGTGCCAGCAGCCTAACCCAGCAGGGGGAGCTGTTTTTT
CDR3 protein: CASSLTQQGELFF